What follows are 7 T cell receptor beta chains derived from one specimen sequenced in a study of early T cells in non-severe SARS-CoV-2 infection. MiXCR, run by TCRdb on the 5' RACE reads, gives a single entry per CDR3 protein. This table has approximately 90,000 distinct CDR3 sequences, less than 15% appearing once. Sequencing used whole blood, obtained at baseline. All receptors come from an adult who was a healthcare worker with PCR-confirmed SARS-CoV-2 infection or an uninfected control (not recorded which).

This clonotype has only a few counts. J is TRBJ2-3 and V is TRBV7-3, with TRBD2 identical over 7 bases. The CDR3 consists of 15 residues. V trimming: 1 base; J trimming: 1 base; junction bases outside the gene matches: 2. Per the germline V gene, CDR1 is SGHTA and CDR2 is FQGTGA. Here the CDR3 DNA reads TGTGCCAGCAGCTTAAGCCGGGGGGGCACAGATACGCAGTATTTT. The encoded protein is CASSLSRGGTDTQYF. The variable domain in full, completed from reference TRBV7-3 and TRBJ2-3, reads GAGVSQTPSNKVTEKGKYVELRCDPISGHTALYWYRQSLGQGPEFLIYFQGTGAADDSGLPNDRFFAVRPEGSVSTLKIQRTERGDSAVYLCASSLSRGGTDTQYFGPGTRLTVL.

This sequence joins TRBV5-6 and TRBJ2-7; D gene uncertain. Trimming cost V 0 bases and J 4 bases, with 8 bases left between them. Germline lookup yields CDR1 SGHDT and CDR2 YYEEEE. This CDR3 region has 13 residues. The CDR3 bases are TGTGCCAGCAGCTTGGGCAGCCTGTACGAGCAGTACTTC. Encoded protein: CASSLGSLYEQYF.

Here the CDR3 DNA reads TGTGCCTGGAGTACGGGCCTGAACACTGAAGCTTTCTTT. Its protein product is CAWSTGLNTEAFF. This rearrangement joins TRBV30 to TRBJ1-1; D call uncertain. The germline V gene encodes CDR1 GTSNPN and CDR2 SVGIG (reference sequence). CDR3 length: 13 residues. V was shortened by 2 bases and J by 0 bases, with 7 bases between the two germline ends.

There are many counts of this clonotype. V usage is TRBV4-2 and J usage is TRBJ2-3; D unresolved. Trimming pared 5 bases from V and 3 bases from J, leaving 9 bases between. The CDR3 spans 13 residues. The V gene's germline CDR1 is LGHNA and CDR2 YNFKEQ. The CDR3 loop is CASSTPETDTQYF. The DNA for the CDR3 is TGTGCCAGCAGCACCCCGGAAACAGATACGCAGTATTTT.

The J gene is TRBJ1-1, the V gene TRBV6-6; 8 bases align to TRBD1. Trimming took 8 bases from V and 7 from J; bases not matched to a gene: 18. This CDR3 is built from 16 residues. Per germline, CDR1 MNHNY and CDR2 SVGAGI (reference sequence). CDR3 DNA: TGTGCCAGCGACGGGACAGGCCGAAGGAGAACACTTGAAGCTTTCTTT. Its translation: CASDGTGRRRTLEAFF.

The chain is built from TRBV20-1 and TRBJ2-3, with TRBD1 identical over 10 bases. Germline V gene sequence: CDR1 DFQATT, CDR2 SNEGSKA (reference sequence). The CDR3 has 15 amino acids. Trimming at V came to 6 bases and at J to 4 bases, leaving 10 bases not matched to a gene. CDR3: CSAQPPGQGSDTQYF. The DNA of the CDR3 is TGCAGTGCCCAGCCCCCGGGACAGGGGTCAGATACGCAGTATTTT.

Ten or more counts support this clonotype. The chain recombines TRBV28 with TRBJ2-7; D gene unclear. Germline assignment: CDR1 MDHEN and CDR2 SYDVKM. The length of the CDR3 is 12 residues. Trimming shortened V by 6 bases and J by 1 base, and 7 bases separated the two germline ends. Here the CDR3 reads CASRQGSYEQYF. The CDR3 nucleotides read TGTGCCAGCAGACAAGGGTCCTACGAGCAGTACTTC.